This T cell receptor (beta chain) was obtained from a study of cytomegalovirus exposure and HLA in healthy donors (dated by TCRdb to about 2017). Describing the broader study: An earlier analysis of approximately 640 of the donors reported about 250 Gb of sequence data and some 120 million unique TCR beta sequences from roughly 180 million T cells. The later analysis used no new phenotypic data to find candidate immune exposures, relying instead on TCR beta sequences and their occurrence across donors. On average, roughly 240,000 unique TCR beta nucleotide sequences were sequenced per donor among a few hundred genotyped donors of the cohort, with 15% to 20% of those sequences being non-productive. Besides the first cohort of 666 subjects, a separate validation cohort made up of about 120 different subjects was used. An early release covering roughly 640 HLA-typed donors comprised roughly 300 gigabases of sequencing data and around 80 million unique TCR sequences. Of the approximately 400 genotyped donors, 65% to 90% fell in the genetic ancestry cluster associated with self-reported Caucasian donors. Alongside the repertoire data, information on donor age, sex, ethnicity and CMV serostatus was compiled. A later analysis re-analyzed previously published TCR beta repertoires from 500 to 700 donors and added high-resolution HLA genotyping to study TCR occurrence patterns. Every discovery cohort repertoire had been produced on one sequencing platform. To predict cytomegalovirus infection status, the study combined high-throughput TCR immunosequencing, statistical association of individual TCRs with disease status, and machine learning. To decide whether each TCR beta V gene segment behaved as functional or pseudogenic, an earlier analysis of approximately 620 of the donors relied on high-throughput TCR beta sequencing. Several DR-DQ haplotypes were treated as single units for association and clustering because of strong linkage in the cohort. The number of typed donors differed by locus: about 620-640 for A, B, C, DRB1 and DQB1; 500 to 550 for DQA1; roughly 600 for DPA1; and some 470 for DPB1. A later genetic analysis used genome-wide SNP genotypes for about 60% of the roughly 700 donors, treating that subset as a discovery cohort. The study used immunosequencing to profile the T cell repertoires of more than 650 subjects and linked those repertoires to cytomegalovirus serostatus. The study was designed to test whether signatures of past pathogen exposure could be identified by cataloging public T cell receptors. HLA typing included class I and class II loci at four-digit resolution.

Comment on this clone: Its antigen specificity is not known. The input lacks base qualities; no much larger clone sits a single base away.

What the study reported, not specific to this receptor: In both the original and validation cohorts, the classifier was reported to diagnose cytomegalovirus status with high specificity and sensitivity. Because counts were too low, seventeen rarely observed V segments, including chromosome 9 orphons, were left out of the earlier analysis of some 600 of the donors. Compared with equally common non-associated chains, HLA-associated TCR beta chains in a later analysis were more clonally expanded and had lower generation probabilities. In vitro tests confirmed that three of the cytomegalovirus-associated TCR beta chains recognize cytomegalovirus antigens. A later genetic analysis associated a missense DCLRE1C variant with V-gene and J-gene trimming of TCR beta chains, and an independent cohort replicated the association. According to the authors, the approach could potentially be generalized to other disease states and immunological phenotypes. Correlated functional status among segregating V segments might reflect linkage disequilibrium, but an unknown experimental factor could not be ruled out. While some public TCRs were present in many individuals, most TCR sequences turned up only very rarely across donors. A later analysis found that most CMV-associated TCR beta chains appeared HLA-restricted, with HLA associations seemingly driven largely by CMV exposure. A further reported finding was that TCR beta sequences accurately predicted the HLA-A and HLA-B alleles for most subjects in the first cohort. In a later analysis, some 17,000 TCR beta sequences were associated with specific HLA alleles at a false discovery rate of 0.05. In a later analysis, TCR association rates were found to vary across HLA loci, with the most associated TCRs seen for DRB1 alleles and the fewest for HLA-C alleles. A total of about 150 TCR beta chains were listed by the study as associated with cytomegalovirus. According to a later analysis, parvovirus B19, influenza, CMV and Epstein-Barr virus appeared linked to several top co-occurrence clusters. The only immune exposure information available for the cohort was CMV serostatus. In an earlier analysis of 587 of the donors, most TCR beta V segments were observed in productive rearrangements about 87% or about 30% of the time, broadly matching IMGT annotations. A cluster of highly shared sequence variants was judged likely to be a technical artifact of the sequencing pipeline. Some IMGT-functional V segments, including TRBV6-2 and TRBV6-3, could not be told apart with the 87-base-pair reads, so those segments were excluded. This cohort had only TCR beta chains sequenced, and the lack of alpha or paired-chain data limited which features could be detected. According to a later genetic analysis, donors in an Asian-associated ancestry cluster had fewer N-insertions in productive TCRs than the approximately 700-donor mean. HLA typing was unavailable for some donors at each locus, so association tests used only the typed subset. When HLA alleles, especially DR and DQ, strongly co-occurred, TCR associations were difficult to assign to individual alleles. Roughly uniform sequencing depth across donors was assumed in presence/absence analyses, although this assumption may not hold.

Library generation was performed with the immunoSEQ multiplex PCR assay. For the multiplex PCR, a mixture combining 60 forward primers for TCR Vbeta segments and 13 reverse primers for TCR Jbeta segments was used. The CDR3 region of rearranged TCR beta genes was amplified from genomic DNA with a multiplex PCR assay. The amplified TCR beta libraries were sequenced on the Illumina HiSeq System as 87-base-pair reads. The paper's processing steps were these. In a later analysis, approximately 74 million unique TCR beta chains were counted across the roughly 610 repertoires, and approximately 11 million of these chains were shared by at least two donors. Raw reads were error-corrected and collapsed into unique sequences by a nearest-neighbor algorithm in which closely related sequences were merged to remove PCR and sequencing errors. To assign V, D and J gene segments, CDR3 sequences were aligned to IMGT reference sequences. For a sequence to be retained, a match of at least six nucleotides was required to both a V gene segment and a J gene segment. Rearrangements were classified as productive when the CDR3 lacked stop codons and remained in frame with V and J, and all other rearrangements were classified as non-productive. CDR3 was defined according to IMGT convention as the region running from the second conserved V-encoded cysteine to the conserved J-encoded phenylalanine. The earlier analysis of about 640 of the donors excluded any sequence lacking an unambiguous match to a single V gene segment. In an earlier analysis of approximately 610 of the donors, V segments were called functional above 56.7% productive rearrangements and were called segregating when the between-donor standard deviation exceeded 5%. To diagnose cytomegalovirus status from the catalog of TCR beta chain sequences, a statistical classification framework was built. In a later analysis, TCR nucleotide sequences were compared against IMGT/GENE-DB human TR gene sequences so that V and J genes could be assigned. A later analysis assigned CDR3 sequences and most-parsimonious VDJ recombination scenarios with the TCRdist pipeline. In a later analysis, each TCR beta chain was defined by its CDR3 amino acid sequence together with its V-gene family, and reads without a unique V-gene family were excluded. A later analysis removed over 500 highly shared, low-generation-probability nucleotide sequences to deal with suspected cross-contamination and a sequencing artifact. In a later analysis, a clonal expansion index for each public chain was calculated from normalized within-repertoire ranks of inferred template counts. Generation probabilities in a later analysis came from a VDJ recombination model fitted to out-of-frame rearrangements, and those results were checked against IGoR. Hypergeometric tests were used in a later analysis to score TCR-TCR, TCR-HLA and TCR-CMV co-occurrence, with a repertoire-size bias correction applied to the TCR pairs. In a later analysis, false discovery rates were estimated by permuting HLA or CMV assignments 20 times. A later analysis grouped co-occurring TCRs with DBSCAN, adding TCRdist sequence similarity when clustering within HLA-allele-positive subsets. Repertoires with fewer than 30,000 or more than 120,000 public chains were left out of co-occurrence clustering, as were several repertoires with anomalous nucleotide sharing. TCRdb took this table from immuneACCESS and kept in-frame rearrangements with V and J called. Such tables lack part of the clones; where checked against another copy, unresolved V genes explain under half of the gap, and the rest is unexplained. V and J calls and clone size come straight from that table; D and trimming were deduced from the DNA. The sample contains over 110,000 clones, approximately 80% of them found a single time. Roughly 10% of the sample is taken by the ten largest.

Including the terminal cysteine and phenylalanine, the CDR3 comprises 14 residues. Solely the CDR3 DNA is kept, with 42 bases framed from the first base. The V and J ends are trimmed by 4 bases and 1 base, leaving 11 bases between them. For CDR1 and CDR2, the germline V gene lists SGDLS and YYNGEE. The cohort consisted of some 670 healthy bone marrow donors. Cohort members were all nominally healthy when sampled, although unrecorded immune exposures were likely present. The donor was CMV seropositive and belonged to the group of over 250 seropositive cohort members. A peripheral blood sample was collected from each donor, and TCR beta sequencing was performed on peripheral blood mononuclear cells. The Qiagen DNeasy Blood Extraction Kit was used to extract genomic DNA from the blood cell samples.

The rearranged segments are TRBV9 and TRBJ1-1; a tentative D call is TRBD1 (6 bases match). This receptor was obtained from a woman aged 45-60 years in good health and CMV-seropositive. Sequences were obtained from PBMCs. The CDR3 amino acid sequence is: CASSSGHRNTEAFF. In nucleotides, the sequence is TGTGCCAGCAGCTCGGGACACCGGAACACTGAAGCTTTCTTT.